The clone carrying this T cell receptor beta chain was seen once. Sequencing was performed with immunoSEQ multiplex PCR; in TCRdb, only in-frame clones are kept and a portion is missing. The sample includes 84,000 or so clones, approximately 83% of them seen just once. These data come from a study of ipilimumab plus nivolumab after autologous stem cell transplantation. Study in general: DLBCL patients had primary refractory or relapsed disease.

The CDR3 loop spans 16 amino acids. In germline, CDR1 is MGHRA, CDR2 YSYEKL. The germline V and J ends were trimmed by 1 base and 1 base, with 11 bases remaining between them. V gene TRBV4-1 combines with J gene TRBJ1-5; D possibly corresponds to TRBD1 (5 bases). This TCR derives from a male donor with diffuse large B-cell lymphoma. The specimen comprised PBMCs, sampled in a trial of ipilimumab plus nivolumab as post-transplant consolidation. The CDR3 here is CASSQVSGASNQPQHF. In nucleotides, the CDR3 is TGCGCCAGCAGCCAAGTATCCGGGGCGAGCAATCAGCCCCAGCATTTT.